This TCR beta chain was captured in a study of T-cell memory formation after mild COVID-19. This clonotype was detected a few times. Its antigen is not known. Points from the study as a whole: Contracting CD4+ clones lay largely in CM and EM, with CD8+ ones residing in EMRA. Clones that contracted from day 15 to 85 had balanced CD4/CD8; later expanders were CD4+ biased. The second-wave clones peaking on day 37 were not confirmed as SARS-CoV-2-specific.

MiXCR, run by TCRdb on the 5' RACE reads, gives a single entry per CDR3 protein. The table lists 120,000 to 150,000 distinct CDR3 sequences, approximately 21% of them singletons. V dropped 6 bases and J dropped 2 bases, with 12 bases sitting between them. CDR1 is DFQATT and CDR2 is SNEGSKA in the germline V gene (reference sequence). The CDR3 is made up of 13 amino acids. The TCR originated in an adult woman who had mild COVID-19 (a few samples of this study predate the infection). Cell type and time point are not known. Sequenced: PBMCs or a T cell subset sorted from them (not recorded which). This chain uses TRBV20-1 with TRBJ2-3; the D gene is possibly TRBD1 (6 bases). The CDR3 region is CSAGWTATDTQYF. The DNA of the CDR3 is TGCAGTGCAGGGTGGACAGCCACAGATACGCAGTATTTT.